This T cell receptor (beta chain) was found in a study of early T cells in non-severe SARS-CoV-2 infection. The overall study: From unsorted whole blood, bulk RNA was sequenced, and the chains remained unpaired. Regarding the study as a whole: VDJdb matching favored anti-spike CD8 responses, missing private and CD4 specificities.

The CDR3 has 12 amino acids. Deletions cut 3 bases from V and 7 bases from J, with 12 bases between. Germline V CDR1 and CDR2: DFQATT, SNEGSKA (reference sequence). TCRdb used MiXCR to reprocess the 5' RACE reads, holding one entry per CDR3 protein. The table includes some 120,000 distinct CDR3 sequences, about 15% detected once. A few counts support this clonotype. Its antigen remains unknown. The receptor comes from an adult who was a healthcare worker with PCR-confirmed SARS-CoV-2 infection or an uninfected control (not recorded which). Input material: whole blood. This sequence joins TRBV20-1 and TRBJ1-2; D gene uncertain. Written as DNA, the CDR3 is TGCAGTGCTAGTTCCGGAGGGTCTGGCTACACCTTC. It encodes CSASSGGSGYTF.